Shown below are 25 T cell receptor beta chains from a single sample sequenced in a study of beta chain features in type 1 diabetes. Of the isolated RNA, all was reverse transcribed, and so the sequenced material was expressed TCRB transcripts. The method was immunoSEQ multiplex PCR; TCRdb's version includes in-frame clones alone and lacks a portion of them. Of around 150,000 clones listed, over 7.5% are singletons. Sequenced sample: central memory CD4+ T cells from blood. These receptors were taken from a young man in good health.

This clone has more than one count but fewer than ten. The V gene is TRBV6-1, the J gene TRBJ1-6; D is uncertain. Trimming left V 2 bases short and J 6 bases short, with 11 bases between. Germline values: CDR1 MNHNS, CDR2 SASEGT. The CDR3 runs 15 residues. Here the CDR3 DNA reads TGTGCCAGCAGTGAATCGGGTAACACTAATTCACCCCTCCACTTT. This sequence encodes CASSESGNTNSPLHF.

This clone was picked up many times. The V call is TRBV19, the J call TRBJ2-3; D might be TRBD2 (7 bases). Looked up from germline, CDR1 is LNHDA and CDR2 is SQIVND (reference sequence). This CDR3 is 15 amino acids long. Trimming removed 6 bases from V and 1 base from J, with 14 bases in between. CDR3 amino acids: CASRRGGPGTDTQYF. CDR3 in DNA: TGTGCCAGTAGGAGGGGGGGCCCGGGCACAGATACGCAGTATTTT.

This clone showed up just a few times. The J gene is TRBJ1-2, the V gene TRBV2; D gene unclear. Germline values: CDR1 SNHLY, CDR2 FYNNEI. The CDR3 length is 13 residues. V shed 7 bases and J shed 6 bases, with 15 bases lying between them. This chain's CDR3 is CASNPGASDGYTF. Here the CDR3 DNA reads TGTGCCAGCAACCCCGGAGCCTCGGATGGCTACACCTTC.

This clone was found a few times. The V call is TRBV7-2, the J call TRBJ1-6; 7 bases are shared with TRBD1. The ends lost 4 bases at V and 4 bases at J; junction bases unmatched: 10. This CDR3 has 17 amino acids. Germline CDR1 reads SGHTA; CDR2 reads FQGNSA. CDR3 nucleotide sequence: TGTGCCAGCAGCTCGCCAGGACAGGCGCGGTATAATTCACCCCTCCACTTT. It encodes CASSSPGQARYNSPLHF. Looking up the rest from reference TRBV7-2 and TRBJ1-6 gives the full variable domain: GAGVSQSPSNKVTEKGKDVELRCDPISGHTALYWYRQSLGQGLEFLIYFQGNSAPDKSGLPSDRFSAERTGGSVSTLTIQRTQQEDSAVYLCASSSPGQARYNSPLHFGNGTRLTVT.

This clone was seen a handful of times. The chain carries TRBV5-1 and TRBJ2-7; possibly TRBD1 for D (6 bases). Per the germline V gene, CDR1 is SGHRS and CDR2 is YFSETQ. CDR3 size: 15 residues. The V and J ends lost 1 base and 0 bases respectively, with 11 bases between them. As DNA, the CDR3 is TGCGCCAGCAGCTTGAACACAGGGTTCTCCTACGAGCAGTACTTC. It yields the protein CASSLNTGFSYEQYF. Full variable domain (outside the CDR3, taken from reference TRBV5-1 and TRBJ2-7): KAGVTQTPRYLIKTRGQQVTLSCSPISGHRSVSWYQQTPGQGLQFLFEYFSETQRNKGNFPGRFSGRQFSNSRSEMNVSTLELGDSALYLCASSLNTGFSYEQYFGPGTRLTVT.

This clone was found a few times. The V call is TRBV27, the J call TRBJ2-3; TRBD2 matches 10 bases. The ends lost 2 bases at V and 7 bases at J; junction bases unmatched: 6. This CDR3 contains 15 residues. Germline CDR1 reads MNHEY; CDR2 reads SMNVEV (reference sequence). In nucleotides, the CDR3 is TGTGCCAGCAGTTTAACTAGCGGGACCGCGTATACGCAGTATTTT. Amino acids: CASSLTSGTAYTQYF.

This clone has a count of ten or more. The genes are TRBV7-9 and TRBJ2-5, with a possible D match to TRBD1 (7 bases). Trimming took 1 base from V and 4 from J, leaving 19 bases between them. Germline V gives CDR1 SEHNR, CDR2 FQNEAQ (reference sequence). The CDR3 totals 17 residues. The CDR3 here is CASSLVWRGLHGETQYF. The CDR3 nucleotides read TGTGCCAGCAGCTTAGTTTGGAGGGGGCTTCATGGAGAGACCCAGTACTTC.

This clone was seen only a few times. In DNA, the CDR3 is TGCAGGTGGGAGAAAAGTGGGATGTATCAGCCCCAGCATTTT. It translates to CRWEKSGMYQPQHF. The chain employs TRBV29-1 and TRBJ1-5; D is undetermined. The CDR3 covers 14 residues. From germline, CDR1 is SQVTM and CDR2 ANQGSEA.

V is TRBV6-5 and J is TRBJ2-1; 12 bases match TRBD2. There are 14 residues in the CDR3. The V gene end was trimmed by 7 bases and the J gene end by 9 bases; junction bases not matched to a gene: 7. Germline values: CDR1 MNHEY, CDR2 SVGAGI. DNA of the CDR3: TGTGCCAGCATTAGACTAGCGGGAGCGGTTGAGCAGTTCTTC. Translated: CASIRLAGAVEQFF.

The chain couples TRBV18 to TRBJ1-4; 9 bases fit TRBD1. With V trimmed by 2 bases and J by 7 bases, 8 bases remained unmatched. CDR1 is KGHSH, CDR2 LQKENI, per germline. The CDR3 covers 16 residues. In DNA form, the CDR3 reads TGTGCCAGCTCACCAATGGCCTCGACAGGGGGTGAAAAACTGTTTTTT. Translating it yields CASSPMASTGGEKLFF.

The gene calls are TRBV6-5 and TRBJ2-7; D remains ambiguous. V lost 2 bases, J lost 6 bases, and 8 bases lay in between. In germline, CDR1 is MNHEY, CDR2 SVGAGI. The CDR3 runs 12 residues. The CDR3 loop reads CASSYGWSEQYF. DNA of the CDR3: TGTGCCAGCAGTTACGGTTGGAGCGAGCAGTACTTC.

The rearrangement links TRBV5-6 to TRBJ2-3, with D hard to call. The CDR3 contains 14 residues. Per the germline V gene, CDR1 is SGHDT and CDR2 is YYEEEE. Trimming removed 0 bases at V and 4 bases at J, with 9 bases between. The CDR3 DNA is TGTGCCAGCAGCTTGGCACTTTTTGCAGATACGCAGTATTTT. It yields the protein CASSLALFADTQYF. The full variable domain, rest sourced from reference TRBV5-6 and TRBJ2-3, is DAGVTQSPTHLIKTRGQQVTLRCSPKSGHDTVSWYQQALGQGPQFIFQYYEEEERQRGNFPDRFSGHQFPNYSSELNVNALLLGDSALYLCASSLALFADTQYFGPGTRLTVL.

This clone was picked up a small number of times. The chain combines TRBV18 with TRBJ2-1; TRBD2 aligns across 9 bases. V was pared by 2 bases and J by 6 bases, with 11 bases of the junction left unmatched. Germline V gene sequence: CDR1 KGHSH, CDR2 LQKENI. The CDR3 is 17 residues long. The CDR3 reads CASSPRTSARVPNEQFF. CDR3 in DNA: TGTGCCAGCTCACCAAGGACTAGCGCCCGAGTCCCCAATGAGCAGTTCTTC.

This chain joins TRBV11-2 and TRBJ2-7; TRBD1 might be the D (6 bases). This CDR3 has 14 amino acids. In germline, CDR1 is SGHAT, CDR2 FQNNGV. Trimming took off 3 bases at V and 3 bases at J, with 12 bases between the two ends. CDR3 in DNA: TGTGCCAGCAGCTTGCTCCGGGACAACTACGAGCAGTACTTC. It specifies CASSLLRDNYEQYF.

The chain joins TRBV7-9 to TRBJ1-4; 10 bases agree with TRBD1. CDR1 and CDR2 (germline): SEHNR, FQNEAQ (reference sequence). This CDR3 is 15 amino acids long. Losses at the gene ends were 5 bases for V and 5 bases for J; bases not matched to a gene: 5. CDR3 amino acids: CASSAEGQGNEKLFF. The CDR3 DNA sequence: TGTGCCAGCAGCGCAGAGGGACAGGGGAATGAAAAACTGTTTTTT.

The CDR3: CAWTGTGTAEQYF. The CDR3 region has the DNA TGTGCCTGGACCGGGACAGGGACGGCCGAGCAGTACTTC. The chain has TRBV30 and TRBJ2-7; 9 bases align to TRBD1. Per the germline V gene, CDR1 is GTSNPN and CDR2 is SVGIG (reference sequence). The CDR3 totals 13 residues. The V and J ends lost 4 bases and 6 bases, in that order; junction bases with no gene match: 7.

This rearrangement joins TRBV5-8 to TRBJ2-3; TRBD2 matches at 8 bases. The CDR3 extends over 15 amino acids. The V and J ends lost 5 bases and 2 bases, in that order; junction bases with no gene match: 7. Germline CDR1 and CDR2: SGHTS and YDEGEE. CDR3 DNA: TGTGCCAGCAGAGGGAGACTAGCGCACACAGATACGCAGTATTTT. Its translation: CASRGRLAHTDTQYF.

This clone turned up a few times. The chain uses TRBV5-1 and TRBJ2-1; TRBD2 matches 7 bases. The germline V gene encodes CDR1 SGHRS and CDR2 YFSETQ. This CDR3 contains 16 residues. V shed 1 base, J shed 5 bases, and the junction held 9 bases outside the gene matches. The CDR3 sequence: CASSLLLTGGDNEQFF. CDR3 sequence (DNA): TGCGCCAGCAGCTTGCTATTGACGGGAGGCGACAATGAGCAGTTCTTC.

The table lists this clone with a few counts. CDR3 sequence reads: CAWRPAGGHNEQFF. As DNA, the CDR3 is TGTGCCTGGAGGCCCGCGGGAGGCCACAATGAGCAGTTCTTC. The genes are TRBV30 and TRBJ2-1; TRBD2 aligns across 8 bases. CDR3 length equals 14 residues. V shed 3 bases, J shed 5 bases, and the junction held 6 bases outside the gene matches. CDR1 is GTSNPN, CDR2 SVGIG, per germline (reference sequence).

This chain links TRBV5-4 with TRBJ1-2; the D gene is possibly TRBD1 (6 bases). Trimming took 0 bases from V and 1 from J, leaving 16 bases between them. CDR1 and CDR2 from the germline V gene are SGHNT and YYREEE (reference sequence). The CDR3 covers 17 residues. CDR3 sequence: CASSLVGGATVNYGYTF. The CDR3 DNA sequence: TGTGCCAGCAGCTTGGTTGGGGGCGCCACCGTTAACTATGGCTACACCTTC. The full variable domain, completed using reference TRBV5-4 and TRBJ1-2, is ETGVTQSPTHLIKTRGQQVTLRCSSQSGHNTVSWYQQALGQGPQFIFQYYREEENGRGNFPPRFSGLQFPNYSSELNVNALELDDSALYLCASSLVGGATVNYGYTFGSGTRLTVV.

This clone was detected a few times. The chain links TRBV9 to TRBJ1-2, with a weak D call TRBD1 (6 bases). Germline V CDR1 and CDR2: SGDLS, YYNGEE. The CDR3 is 15 residues long. V lost 0 bases and J lost 2, with 11 bases in between. The CDR3 here is CASSVEVQGNYGYTF. CDR3 in DNA: TGTGCCAGCAGCGTAGAGGTACAGGGCAACTATGGCTACACCTTC. Drawing the rest from reference TRBV9 and TRBJ1-2, the complete variable domain is DSGVTQTPKHLITATGQRVTLRCSPRSGDLSVYWYQQSLDQGLQFLIQYYNGEERAKGNILERFSAQQFPDLHSELNLSSLELGDSALYFCASSVEVQGNYGYTFGSGTRLTVV.

This clone was detected only a few times. The chain has TRBV27 and TRBJ2-1; no firm D call. Trimming cost V 6 bases and J 7 bases, with 10 bases left between them. Germline V gives CDR1 MNHEY, CDR2 SMNVEV (reference sequence). The CDR3 runs to 12 residues. For the CDR3, the DNA is TGTGCCAGCAGCTCATTCGGGAATGAGCAGTTCTTC. Translation gives CASSSFGNEQFF.

The V call is TRBV6-6, the J call TRBJ1-4; D is unresolved. Trimming took off 6 bases at V and 0 bases at J, with 8 bases between the two ends. CDR1 and CDR2 from the germline V gene are MNHNY and SVGAGI (reference sequence). The CDR3 extends over 14 amino acids. The CDR3 DNA sequence: TGTGCCAGCAGCCCTAGGACAACTAATGAAAAACTGTTTTTT. Encoded protein: CASSPRTTNEKLFF.

V and J are TRBV6-5 and TRBJ2-1; D might be TRBD2 (6 bases). V lost 7 bases, J lost 7 bases, and 11 bases lay in between. Germline values: CDR1 MNHEY, CDR2 SVGAGI. The CDR3 length is 12 residues. The CDR3 spells CASNKRENEQFF. Here the CDR3 DNA reads TGTGCCAGCAACAAACGGGAGAATGAGCAGTTCTTC.

The chain carries TRBV5-1 and TRBJ2-6; 9 bases map to TRBD1. The trim removed 2 bases at V and 1 base at J, leaving 10 bases unmatched. Germline CDR1 SGHRS, CDR2 YFSETQ. The CDR3 contains 19 residues. For the CDR3, the DNA is TGCGCCAGCAGCTTAGGTCGGACAGGGGTCCATTCTGGGGCCAACGTCCTGACTTTC. Amino acids: CASSLGRTGVHSGANVLTF.